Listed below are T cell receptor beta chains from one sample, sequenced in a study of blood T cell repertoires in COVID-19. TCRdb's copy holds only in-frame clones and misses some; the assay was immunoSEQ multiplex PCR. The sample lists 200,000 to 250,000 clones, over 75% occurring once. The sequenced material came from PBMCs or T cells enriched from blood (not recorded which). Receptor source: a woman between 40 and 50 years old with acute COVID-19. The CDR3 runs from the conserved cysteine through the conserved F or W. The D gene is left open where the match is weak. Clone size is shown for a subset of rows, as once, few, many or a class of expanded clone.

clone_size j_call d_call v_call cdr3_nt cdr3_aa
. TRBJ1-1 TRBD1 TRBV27 TGTGCCAGCAGTTTTACGACAGGGGGGGACACTGAAGCTTTCTTT CASSFTTGGDTEAFF
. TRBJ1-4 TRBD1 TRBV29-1 TGCAGCGTTCAAAAGTGGGGACAGGGGATACCTAATGAAAAACTGTTTTTT CSVQKWGQGIPNEKLFF
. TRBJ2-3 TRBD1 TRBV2 TGTGCCAGCAGCAAAGCGACAGGGGAAGGGGCAGATACGCAGTATTTT CASSKATGEGADTQYF
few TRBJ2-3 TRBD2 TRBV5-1 TGCGCCAGCAGCTCTCCCGCGGGGGGCCGCACAGATACGCAGTATTTT CASSSPAGGRTDTQYF
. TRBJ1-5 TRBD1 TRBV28 TGTGCCAGCAGGACCTGGCAGGGGGCCAATCAGCCCCAGCATTTT CASRTWQGANQPQHF
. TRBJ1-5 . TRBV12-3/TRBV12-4 TGTGCCAGCACCCCGGAGGGAGGTCAGCCCCAGCATTTT CASTPEGGQPQHF
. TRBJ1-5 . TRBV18 TGTGCCAGCTCACCACGGGGGGATAGCAATCAGCCCCAGCATTTT CASSPRGDSNQPQHF
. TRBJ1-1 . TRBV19 TGTGCCAGTAGTATGGGGCAGGGCCGTCCCACTGAAGCTTTCTTT CASSMGQGRPTEAFF
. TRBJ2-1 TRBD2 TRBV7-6 TGTGCCAGCAGCTCTCGGGGACTAGCGGGGTACAATGAGCAGTTCTTC CASSSRGLAGYNEQFF
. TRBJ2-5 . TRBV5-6 TGTGCCAGCAGCCTCATCCGGGGGGAGACCCAGTACTTC CASSLIRGETQYF
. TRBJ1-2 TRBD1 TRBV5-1 TGCGCCAGCAGGACGGGCGGGACAGACTATGGCTACACCTTC CASRTGGTDYGYTF
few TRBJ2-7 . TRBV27 TGTGCCAGCAGTTTGAGGGTTGGGACCTACGAGCAGTACTTC CASSLRVGTYEQYF
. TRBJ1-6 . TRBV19 TGTGCTTGCGGGGAACACAAAGATTCACCCCTCCACTTT CACGEHKDSPLHF
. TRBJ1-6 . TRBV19 TGTGCCAGTACCCCCCCGGGGTGGAATTCACCCCTCCACTTT CASTPPGWNSPLHF
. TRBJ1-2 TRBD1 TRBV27 TGTGCCAGCAGTCGCAGAGGGGGCGCGAACTATGGCTACACCTTC CASSRRGGANYGYTF
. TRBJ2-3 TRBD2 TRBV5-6 TGTGCCAGCAGCCGCATACTAACTAGCGGTAGCACAGATACGCAGTATTTT CASSRILTSGSTDTQYF
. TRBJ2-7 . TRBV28 TGTGCCAGCAACCCGGCGGGCAGGGAGGACGAGCAGTACTTC CASNPAGREDEQYF
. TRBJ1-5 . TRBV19 TGTGCCAGTACCCCGGGGGGGAAGGGGGACAATCAGCCCCAGCATTTT CASTPGGKGDNQPQHF
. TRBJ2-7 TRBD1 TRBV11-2 TGTGCCAGCAGCTTAGCAAATGACAGGGCTCAATACTTC CASSLANDRAQYF
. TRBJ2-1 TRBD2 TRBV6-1 TGTGCCAGCAGTCCTACTAGCGGGAGGCTCAATGAGCAGTTCTTC CASSPTSGRLNEQFF
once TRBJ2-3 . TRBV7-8 TGTGCCAGCAGCCCAACAGATACGCAGTATTTT CASSPTDTQYF
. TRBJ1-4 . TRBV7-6 TGTGCCAGCAGCTTAGCGGGTGGGCTTTTGGGCGAAAAACTGTTTTTT CASSLAGGLLGEKLFF
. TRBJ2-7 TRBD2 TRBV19 TGTGCCAGTAGTTGGCTAGCGGATTACGAGCAGTACTTC CASSWLADYEQYF
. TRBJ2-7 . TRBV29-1 TGCAGCGTTGAAGAGGGGGACATCTTATACTTC CSVEEGDILYF
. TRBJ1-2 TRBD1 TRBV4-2 TGTGCCAGCAGCCACGGGACAGGGGGCATAGCTAACTATGGCTACACCTTC CASSHGTGGIANYGYTF
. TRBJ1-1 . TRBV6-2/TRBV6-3 TGTGCCAGCAGTCAACAGGGTGGCACTGAAGCTTTCTTT CASSQQGGTEAFF
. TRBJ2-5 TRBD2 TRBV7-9 TGTGCCAGCAGCTTCATGGGGCGGGAGTGGGAGACCCAGTACTTC CASSFMGREWETQYF
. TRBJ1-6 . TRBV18 TGTGCCAGCTCACCAAACCAGGAGGGTTCGACACCCCTCCACTTT CASSPNQEGSTPLHF
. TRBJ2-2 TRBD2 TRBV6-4 TGTGCCAGCAGTGACGGGGGGGAGAACACCGGGGAGCTGTTTTTT CASSDGGENTGELFF
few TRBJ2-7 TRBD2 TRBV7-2 TGTGCCAGCAGCCTAAGCGGGAGGGGGGACTACGAGCAGTACTTC CASSLSGRGDYEQYF
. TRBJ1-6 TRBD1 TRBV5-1 TGCGCCAGCAGCATCACAGGGGGCGATAGTTCACCCCTCCACTTT CASSITGGDSSPLHF
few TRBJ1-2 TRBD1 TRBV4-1 TGCGCCAGCAGCCAAGCCGGCCAGGGGGGCTATGGCTACACCTTC CASSQAGQGGYGYTF